Sequencing of this TCR beta chain was carried out in a study of T-cell memory formation after mild COVID-19. Overall study context: Among the donors, TCR clusters were largely specific to each donor. General study findings and limits: The study found balanced CD4/CD8 in clones contracting day 15 to 85 and a CD4+ lean in later expanders. Whether day 37 second-wave clones are SARS-CoV-2-specific was not confirmed. The pre-infection memory compartment contained some responding clones, suggesting cross-reactive memory joined.

TCRdb independently ran MiXCR on the 5' RACE reads; one entry per CDR3 protein. The sample records about 350,000 distinct CDR3 sequences, approximately 15% being singletons. This clonotype was observed a handful of times. Its antigen is unknown. Input material: PBMCs or a T cell subset sorted from them (not recorded which). The sequence derives from a young man who had mild COVID-19 (a few samples of this study predate the infection). Cell type and time point are not known.

The CDR3 is CASREDTGTTGSPLHF. The CDR3 coding sequence is TGCGCCAGCAGAGAGGACACCGGGACCACGGGTTCACCCCTCCACTTT. This chain links TRBV5-1 with TRBJ1-6; tentatively, D is TRBD1 (5 bases). Germline-derived CDR1 and CDR2 are SGHRS and YFSETQ. The CDR3 runs 16 residues. The ends were cut back, 5 bases at V and 9 bases at J, with 21 bases in the middle.